This is a list of T cell receptor beta chains from one sample in a study of blood T cell repertoires in COVID-19. Assay: immunoSEQ multiplex PCR; the TCRdb copy retains only in-frame clones and omits some. The table lists 140,000 to 150,000 clones, nearly 85% of them singletons. The sample taken for sequencing was peripheral blood. The receptor source for this set is a human donor in a cohort sampled during active COVID-19. CDR3s include the opening cysteine and the closing phenylalanine or tryptophan. D genes are given only for firm matches. Rows may omit the clone size; those that give it use once, few, many or a size class.

abundance: NA; d_gene: NA; v_gene: TRBV7-8; j_gene: TRBJ1-1; CDR3nt: TGTGCCAGCAGCTTAGAACGGGGTCGGGCTCGGGTTAACACTGAAGCTTTCTTT; CDR3aa: CASSLERGRARVNTEAFF
abundance: NA; d_gene: NA; v_gene: TRBV6-1; j_gene: TRBJ1-1; CDR3nt: TGTGCCAGCAGTCATGGTTTGGCCACTGAAGCTTTCTTT; CDR3aa: CASSHGLATEAFF
abundance: NA; d_gene: NA; v_gene: TRBV25-1; j_gene: TRBJ1-4; CDR3nt: TGTGCCAGCATGAGCGACGGACATAATGAAAAACTGTTTTTT; CDR3aa: CASMSDGHNEKLFF
abundance: NA; d_gene: NA; v_gene: TRBV6-1; j_gene: TRBJ1-1; CDR3nt: TGTGCCAGCAGTGAATTAAGGGGCCCCAACACTGAAGCTTTCTTT; CDR3aa: CASSELRGPNTEAFF
abundance: NA; d_gene: NA; v_gene: TRBV9; j_gene: TRBJ1-1; CDR3nt: TGTGCCAGCAGCCCCAGGCCAGGAAACACTGAAGCTTTCTTT; CDR3aa: CASSPRPGNTEAFF
abundance: NA; d_gene: NA; v_gene: TRBV29-1; j_gene: TRBJ1-1; CDR3nt: TGCAGCGTAATAACACACAACACTGAAGCTTTCTTT; CDR3aa: CSVITHNTEAFF
abundance: NA; d_gene: TRBD2; v_gene: TRBV11-3; j_gene: TRBJ2-1; CDR3nt: TGTGCCAGCAGCTTCTCTACAGGCCTTACTAGCGGGAAGGATGAGCAGTTCTTC; CDR3aa: CASSFSTGLTSGKDEQFF
abundance: NA; d_gene: TRBD2; v_gene: TRBV19; j_gene: TRBJ2-3; CDR3nt: TGTGCCAGTACCGAGAGGGCTAGCGGGGGGGCGCAGTATTTT; CDR3aa: CASTERASGGAQYF
abundance: NA; d_gene: TRBD2; v_gene: TRBV7-3; j_gene: TRBJ2-2; CDR3nt: TGTGCCAGCAGCCTTACTAGCGGGGGGGTACCCGGGGAGCTGTTTTTT; CDR3aa: CASSLTSGGVPGELFF
abundance: few; d_gene: TRBD1; v_gene: TRBV19; j_gene: TRBJ1-2; CDR3nt: TGTGCCAGTAGTCTTTCCGGGACAGGGCCCTCCTATGGCTACACCTTC; CDR3aa: CASSLSGTGPSYGYTF
abundance: NA; d_gene: TRBD2; v_gene: TRBV5-1; j_gene: TRBJ2-3; CDR3nt: TGCGCCAGCAGCCTTAGCGGGGGTTTGACAGATACGCAGTATTTT; CDR3aa: CASSLSGGLTDTQYF
abundance: NA; d_gene: NA; v_gene: TRBV6-5; j_gene: TRBJ1-5; CDR3nt: TGTGCCAGCAGTACCGGGGGTGTCCAGCATTTT; CDR3aa: CASSTGGVQHF
abundance: NA; d_gene: TRBD1; v_gene: TRBV7-3; j_gene: TRBJ2-7; CDR3nt: TGTGCCAGCAGCTCCCTGGGACAGGGGTACGAGCAGTACTTC; CDR3aa: CASSSLGQGYEQYF
abundance: many; d_gene: NA; v_gene: TRBV5-6; j_gene: TRBJ1-2; CDR3nt: TGTGCCAGCAGCTTGGCCGGAGGTGATGGCTATGGCTACACCTTC; CDR3aa: CASSLAGGDGYGYTF
abundance: NA; d_gene: NA; v_gene: TRBV5-1; j_gene: TRBJ2-2; CDR3nt: TGCGCCAGCAGCTCAATCGGTTCGGCCGGGGAGCTGTTTTTT; CDR3aa: CASSSIGSAGELFF
abundance: NA; d_gene: NA; v_gene: TRBV3-1/TRBV3-2; j_gene: TRBJ2-6; CDR3nt: TGTGCCAGCAGCCAAGGAGGAGGGTCAGGGGCCAACGTCCTGACTTTC; CDR3aa: CASSQGGGSGANVLTF
abundance: NA; d_gene: TRBD1; v_gene: TRBV5-1; j_gene: TRBJ1-6; CDR3nt: TGCGCCAGCAGCTTGGAGGGGGCTAGTTTACCCCTCCACTTT; CDR3aa: CASSLEGASLPLHF
abundance: NA; d_gene: TRBD1; v_gene: TRBV3-1/TRBV3-2; j_gene: TRBJ1-2; CDR3nt: TGTGCCAGCAGCCAAAGGACAGGGGACGGCTACACCTTC; CDR3aa: CASSQRTGDGYTF
abundance: NA; d_gene: NA; v_gene: TRBV14; j_gene: TRBJ2-6; CDR3nt: TGTGCCAGCAGCCACCTCTCTGGGGCCAACGTCCTGACTTTC; CDR3aa: CASSHLSGANVLTF
abundance: once; d_gene: TRBD1; v_gene: TRBV13; j_gene: TRBJ2-7; CDR3nt: TGTGCCAGCAGCTTAGGAGCGGGACAGGGACCCTACGAGCAGTACTTC; CDR3aa: CASSLGAGQGPYEQYF
abundance: NA; d_gene: NA; v_gene: TRBV5-4; j_gene: TRBJ2-1; CDR3nt: TGTGCCAGCAGCATCAGTGAATACAATGAGCAGTTCTTC; CDR3aa: CASSISEYNEQFF
abundance: NA; d_gene: NA; v_gene: TRBV25-1; j_gene: TRBJ1-6; CDR3nt: TGTGCCAACCTCCGGGACATTAGGGGCAATTCACCCCTCCACTTT; CDR3aa: CANLRDIRGNSPLHF
abundance: NA; d_gene: NA; v_gene: TRBV5-1; j_gene: TRBJ2-3; CDR3nt: TGCGCCAGCAGTGGGCTAGCGAGTGATACGCAGTATTTT; CDR3aa: CASSGLASDTQYF
abundance: medium-sized; d_gene: NA; v_gene: TRBV29-1; j_gene: TRBJ1-1; CDR3nt: TGCAGCGTTGCCCGAACGGGGGGATTGGCTTTCTTT; CDR3aa: CSVARTGGLAFF
abundance: NA; d_gene: NA; v_gene: TRBV7-2; j_gene: TRBJ2-3; CDR3nt: TGTGCCAGCAGGGGAGGCCGGTCCCCCACAGATACGCAGTATTTT; CDR3aa: CASRGGRSPTDTQYF
abundance: NA; d_gene: NA; v_gene: TRBV7-2; j_gene: TRBJ2-2; CDR3nt: TGTGCCAGCAGTTACGTCGGGGGCACCGGGGAGCTGTTTTTT; CDR3aa: CASSYVGGTGELFF
abundance: NA; d_gene: NA; v_gene: TRBV15; j_gene: TRBJ2-7; CDR3nt: TGTGCCACCAGCAGAGATCCAAAGGCAGGGATGGACTTC; CDR3aa: CATSRDPKAGMDF
abundance: NA; d_gene: NA; v_gene: TRBV29-1; j_gene: TRBJ2-1; CDR3nt: TGCCGATGCGGGGGCTTATCCGGGAATGAGCAGTTCTTC; CDR3aa: CRCGGLSGNEQFF
abundance: once; d_gene: NA; v_gene: TRBV11-2; j_gene: TRBJ1-6; CDR3nt: TGTGCCAGCAGCTTGAGAAATTCACCCCTCCACTTT; CDR3aa: CASSLRNSPLHF
abundance: NA; d_gene: NA; v_gene: TRBV24-1; j_gene: TRBJ1-5; CDR3nt: TGTGCCACCAGTGACCCTAATCAGCCCCAGCATTTT; CDR3aa: CATSDPNQPQHF
abundance: once; d_gene: NA; v_gene: TRBV7-2; j_gene: TRBJ1-1; CDR3nt: TGTGCCAGCAGCTTCACAGGGCGCACTGAAGCTTTCTTT; CDR3aa: CASSFTGRTEAFF
abundance: NA; d_gene: NA; v_gene: TRBV7-8; j_gene: TRBJ2-1; CDR3nt: TGTGCCAGCAGCAACCAGGGTTGGGGCTCCTACAATGAGCAGTTCTTC; CDR3aa: CASSNQGWGSYNEQFF
abundance: NA; d_gene: TRBD2; v_gene: TRBV3-1/TRBV3-2; j_gene: TRBJ2-1; CDR3nt: TGTGCCAGCAGCCAAGGGGTACTAGCGGGAGCCTACAATGAGCAGTTCTTC; CDR3aa: CASSQGVLAGAYNEQFF
abundance: NA; d_gene: TRBD1; v_gene: TRBV19; j_gene: TRBJ2-7; CDR3nt: TGTGCCAGTAGTTCTCCGGGACAGGGGTCCTACGAGCAGTACTTC; CDR3aa: CASSSPGQGSYEQYF
abundance: NA; d_gene: NA; v_gene: TRBV18; j_gene: TRBJ1-2; CDR3nt: TGTGCCAGCTCACCAGGTGACGGAGGGGCGGCGGGACCCCCCTTC; CDR3aa: CASSPGDGGAAGPPF
abundance: NA; d_gene: TRBD2; v_gene: TRBV30; j_gene: TRBJ2-2; CDR3nt: TGTGCCTGGAGTCTTGCGGGAGGGGACACCGGGGAGCTGTTTTTT; CDR3aa: CAWSLAGGDTGELFF
abundance: once; d_gene: TRBD1; v_gene: TRBV7-9; j_gene: TRBJ1-2; CDR3nt: TGTGCCAGCAGCAAATCCGAGGGGGCTTATGGCTACACCTTC; CDR3aa: CASSKSEGAYGYTF
abundance: NA; d_gene: TRBD1; v_gene: TRBV12-3/TRBV12-4; j_gene: TRBJ2-2; CDR3nt: TGTGCCAGCGGGACAGGGGCGACCGGGGAGCTGTTTTTT; CDR3aa: CASGTGATGELFF
abundance: NA; d_gene: TRBD1; v_gene: TRBV5-1; j_gene: TRBJ2-3; CDR3nt: TGCGCCAGCAGCCCTCCGGACAGGATGACAGATACGCAGTATTTT; CDR3aa: CASSPPDRMTDTQYF
abundance: NA; d_gene: NA; v_gene: TRBV5-1; j_gene: TRBJ1-2; CDR3nt: TGCGCCAGCAGCCCGAGCGTGAGTCTGAACTATGGCTACACCTTC; CDR3aa: CASSPSVSLNYGYTF
abundance: NA; d_gene: NA; v_gene: TRBV28; j_gene: TRBJ2-1; CDR3nt: TGTGCCAGCAGTCTCGGGGTAATCTCCTACAATGAGCAGTTCTTC; CDR3aa: CASSLGVISYNEQFF
abundance: NA; d_gene: NA; v_gene: TRBV2; j_gene: TRBJ1-1; CDR3nt: TGTGCCAGCAGTCCTTGGGGGGGGCCTGAAGCTTTCTTT; CDR3aa: CASSPWGGPEAFF
abundance: NA; d_gene: NA; v_gene: TRBV29-1; j_gene: TRBJ2-2; CDR3nt: TGCAGCGTTGGTGGACGGGGGTACGGGATCGGGGAGCTGTTTTTT; CDR3aa: CSVGGRGYGIGELFF
abundance: NA; d_gene: TRBD2; v_gene: TRBV15; j_gene: TRBJ2-1; CDR3nt: TGTGCCACCAGCAGAGATTTGACTAGCGGATACAATGAGCAGTTCTTC; CDR3aa: CATSRDLTSGYNEQFF
abundance: NA; d_gene: NA; v_gene: TRBV21-1; j_gene: TRBJ2-7; CDR3nt: TGTGCCAGCAGCAAGCGCTACGAGCAGTACTTC; CDR3aa: CASSKRYEQYF
abundance: NA; d_gene: TRBD2; v_gene: TRBV15; j_gene: TRBJ2-5; CDR3nt: TGTGCCACCAGCAGGGGGGGGTCCGGTCAAGAGACCCAGTACTTC; CDR3aa: CATSRGGSGQETQYF
abundance: NA; d_gene: NA; v_gene: TRBV18; j_gene: TRBJ1-3; CDR3nt: TGTGCCAGCTCACCAAAAGACAACTCTGGAAACACCATATATTTT; CDR3aa: CASSPKDNSGNTIYF
abundance: NA; d_gene: TRBD1; v_gene: TRBV3-1/TRBV3-2; j_gene: TRBJ2-5; CDR3nt: TGTGCCAGCAGCCAAGCTAGGGGGCGAGGAGAGACCCAGTACTTC; CDR3aa: CASSQARGRGETQYF
abundance: NA; d_gene: NA; v_gene: TRBV5-1; j_gene: TRBJ1-4; CDR3nt: TGCGCCAGCAGCTTGGAACCACGGGGGAGAAATGAAAAACTGTTTTTT; CDR3aa: CASSLEPRGRNEKLFF
abundance: NA; d_gene: NA; v_gene: TRBV6-5; j_gene: TRBJ2-1; CDR3nt: TGTGCCAGCAGCGCCTTTTGGACGGGGGATGAGCAGTTCTTC; CDR3aa: CASSAFWTGDEQFF
abundance: NA; d_gene: TRBD1; v_gene: TRBV5-6; j_gene: TRBJ2-7; CDR3nt: TGTGCCAGCAGCTTACCGGGACAGTCGACTGGGGAGCAGTACTTC; CDR3aa: CASSLPGQSTGEQYF
abundance: NA; d_gene: TRBD2; v_gene: TRBV19; j_gene: TRBJ2-1; CDR3nt: TGTGCCAGTAGTTCCGTTAGCGGGAGCTTTTACAATGAGCAGTTCTTC; CDR3aa: CASSSVSGSFYNEQFF
abundance: NA; d_gene: TRBD2; v_gene: TRBV25-1; j_gene: TRBJ2-3; CDR3nt: TGTGCCAGCAGTGACTGGGCGGGGGGGTCTCCAGATACGCAGTATTTT; CDR3aa: CASSDWAGGSPDTQYF
abundance: NA; d_gene: NA; v_gene: TRBV6-6; j_gene: TRBJ1-1; CDR3nt: TGTGCCAGCAGCCCCCGGGGAGCGGCCAACACTGAAGCTTTCTTT; CDR3aa: CASSPRGAANTEAFF
abundance: once; d_gene: NA; v_gene: TRBV5-1; j_gene: TRBJ2-1; CDR3nt: TGCGCCAGCAGCTTTTACGGAGACAATGAGCAGTTCTTC; CDR3aa: CASSFYGDNEQFF
abundance: NA; d_gene: TRBD2; v_gene: TRBV11-2; j_gene: TRBJ2-7; CDR3nt: TGTGCCAGCACCACGTCGGCTAGCGGGTACTACGAGCAGTACTTC; CDR3aa: CASTTSASGYYEQYF
abundance: few; d_gene: NA; v_gene: TRBV3-1/TRBV3-2; j_gene: TRBJ2-3; CDR3nt: TGTGCCAGCAGCCCGGCGGGGCGCGATACGCAGTATTTT; CDR3aa: CASSPAGRDTQYF
abundance: NA; d_gene: NA; v_gene: TRBV6-1; j_gene: TRBJ1-1; CDR3nt: TGTGCCAGCAGTGAGGGCAGATGGAACACTGAAGCTTTCTTT; CDR3aa: CASSEGRWNTEAFF
abundance: NA; d_gene: TRBD1; v_gene: TRBV15; j_gene: TRBJ1-3; CDR3nt: TGTGCCACCAGCAGGGACAGGGGGATCTCTGGAAACACCATATATTTT; CDR3aa: CATSRDRGISGNTIYF